This T cell receptor beta chain was found in a study of cytomegalovirus exposure and HLA in healthy donors. Findings and caveats of the study: Across donors, most TCRs were seen rarely, yet some public ones were widespread. The authors listed around 150 TCR beta chains as cytomegalovirus-associated.

The PCR was carried out with 60 Vbeta primers and 13 Jbeta primers. In the authors' workflow: Tens of millions of unique TCR beta chains, some 11 million shared, were counted in a later analysis. TCRdb's table, derived via immunoSEQ multiplex PCR, lists solely in-frame clones and lacks some. The V and J calls and the clone size are those of that table, but D and trimming were determined from the DNA. This table holds 130,000 or so clones, roughly 80% found once. To note about this clone: The antigen is undetermined.

Germline lookup yields CDR1 SGHRS and CDR2 YFSETQ. The CDR3 consists of 15 residues. The V segment lost 4 bases and the J segment 8 bases; nucleotides outside the gene matches: 6. The source material was PBMCs. The chain has TRBV5-1 and TRBJ2-1, with 13 bases matching TRBD2. This TCR derives from a young man in good health and CMV-seronegative. CDR3 nucleotide sequence: TGCGCCAGCAGCGGAGGACTAGCGGGGGCCGATGAGCAGTTCTTC. This codes for CASSGGLAGADEQFF.